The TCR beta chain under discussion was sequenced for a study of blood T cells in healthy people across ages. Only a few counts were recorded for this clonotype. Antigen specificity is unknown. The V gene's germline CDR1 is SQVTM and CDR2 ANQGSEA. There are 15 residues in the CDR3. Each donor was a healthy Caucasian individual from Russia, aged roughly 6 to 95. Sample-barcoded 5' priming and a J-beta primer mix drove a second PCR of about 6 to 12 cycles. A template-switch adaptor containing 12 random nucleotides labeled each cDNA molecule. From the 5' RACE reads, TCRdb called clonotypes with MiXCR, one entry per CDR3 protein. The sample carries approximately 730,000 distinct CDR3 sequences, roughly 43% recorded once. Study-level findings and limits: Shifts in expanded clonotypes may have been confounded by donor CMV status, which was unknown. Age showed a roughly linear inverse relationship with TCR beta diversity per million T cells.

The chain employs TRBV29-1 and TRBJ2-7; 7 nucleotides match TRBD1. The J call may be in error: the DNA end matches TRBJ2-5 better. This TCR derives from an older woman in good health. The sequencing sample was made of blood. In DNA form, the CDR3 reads TGCAGCGTTGAGCCCGAAAGGGGGCGCGGGGAGACCCAGTACTTC. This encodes CSVEPERGRGETQYF.